This T cell receptor beta chain originates from a study of T cells in Graves' hyperthyroidism and ophthalmopathy. Study-wide context: Peripheral blood collection took place at initial diagnosis, before any treatment.

The CDR3 runs to 14 residues. Germline lookup yields CDR1 SEHNR and CDR2 FQNEAQ (reference sequence). V dropped 5 bases and J dropped 0 bases, with 11 bases sitting between them. Worth noting for this clonotype: The antigen remains unidentified.

Aged 18 to 65, the patients had hyperthyroidism that was newly diagnosed and had lasted under 2 months. Study-level points and caveats: Most expanded thyroid clonotypes above 0.001 also appeared in blood.

RNA transcripts provided the source from which TCR beta CDR3 regions were amplified. The HTBI set primed first-round TCR CDR3 RT-PCR. MiXCR was run by TCRdb on the multiplex PCR reads, yielding one entry per CDR3 protein. The profile shows about 560,000 distinct CDR3 sequences, about a sixth of them singletons. Sequencing input: blood. The J gene is TRBJ2-7, the V gene TRBV7-9, with a weak D call TRBD1 (6 bases). This sequence was found in a woman aged 30 to 39 with Graves' hyperthyroidism. The CDR3 nucleotides read TGTGCCAGCAGCGGGCAGGACAGCTCCTACGAGCAGTACTTC. Amino acids: CASSGQDSSYEQYF.